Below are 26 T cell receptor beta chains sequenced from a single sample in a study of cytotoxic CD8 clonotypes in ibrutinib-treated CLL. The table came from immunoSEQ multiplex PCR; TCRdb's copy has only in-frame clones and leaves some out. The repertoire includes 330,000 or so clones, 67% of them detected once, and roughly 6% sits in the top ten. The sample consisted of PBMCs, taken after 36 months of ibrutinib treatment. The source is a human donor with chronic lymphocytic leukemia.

The DNA of the CDR3 is TGTGCCAGCAGTATCCCGTCGGGGGCCAGCACAGATACGCAGTATTTT. Translating it yields CASSIPSGASTDTQYF. The gene calls are TRBV25-1 and TRBJ2-3, with D perhaps TRBD1 or TRBD2 (6 bases each). The V and J ends lost 5 bases and 0 bases respectively, with 15 bases between them. Germline V gene sequence: CDR1 MGHDK, CDR2 SYGVNS. This CDR3 contains 16 residues. The variable domain in full, with the rest retrieved from reference TRBV25-1 and TRBJ2-3, is EADIYQTPRYLVIGTGKKITLECSQTMGHDKMYWYQQDPGMELHLIHYSYGVNSTEKGDLSSESTVSRIRTEHFPLTLESARPSHTSQYLCASSIPSGASTDTQYFGPGTRLTVL.

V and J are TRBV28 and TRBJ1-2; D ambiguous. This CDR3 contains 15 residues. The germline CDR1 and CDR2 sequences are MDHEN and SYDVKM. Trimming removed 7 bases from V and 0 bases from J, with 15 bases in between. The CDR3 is CASTWGISANYGYTF. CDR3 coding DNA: TGTGCCAGCACCTGGGGTATTTCGGCTAACTATGGCTACACCTTC.

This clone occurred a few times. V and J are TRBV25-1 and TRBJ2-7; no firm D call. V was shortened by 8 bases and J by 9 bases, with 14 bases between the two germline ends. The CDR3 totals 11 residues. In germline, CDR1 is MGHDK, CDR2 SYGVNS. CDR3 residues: CASWALGSQYF. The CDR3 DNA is TGTGCCAGCTGGGCCCTGGGTTCGCAGTACTTC.

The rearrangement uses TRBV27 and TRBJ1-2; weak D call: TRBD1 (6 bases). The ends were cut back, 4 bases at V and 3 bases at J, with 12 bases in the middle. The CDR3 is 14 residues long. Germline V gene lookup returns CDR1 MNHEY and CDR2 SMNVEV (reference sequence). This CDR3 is CASSSLEGDYGYTF. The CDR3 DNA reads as TGTGCCAGCAGTTCTTTAGAGGGGGACTATGGCTACACCTTC.

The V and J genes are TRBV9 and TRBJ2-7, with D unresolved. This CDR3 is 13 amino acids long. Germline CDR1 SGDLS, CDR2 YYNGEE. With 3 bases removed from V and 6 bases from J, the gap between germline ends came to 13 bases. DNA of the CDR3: TGTGCCAGCAGCGAGCATCCCCGCGGCGAGCAGTACTTC. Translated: CASSEHPRGEQYF.

This CDR3 reads CTLGGGDSYEQYF. CDR3 bases: TGCACCCTGGGAGGAGGCGACTCCTACGAGCAGTACTTC. The chain combines TRBV29-1 with TRBJ2-7; possible D gene TRBD2, 6 bases. Germline CDR1 and CDR2: SQVTM and ANQGSEA. The CDR3 has 13 amino acids.

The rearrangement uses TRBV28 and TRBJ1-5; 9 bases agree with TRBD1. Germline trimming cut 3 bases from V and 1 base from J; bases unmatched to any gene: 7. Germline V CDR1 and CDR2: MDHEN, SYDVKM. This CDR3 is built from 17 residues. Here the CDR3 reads CASSLGQGYPSNQPQHF. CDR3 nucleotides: TGTGCCAGCAGTTTGGGACAGGGATACCCAAGCAATCAGCCCCAGCATTTT.

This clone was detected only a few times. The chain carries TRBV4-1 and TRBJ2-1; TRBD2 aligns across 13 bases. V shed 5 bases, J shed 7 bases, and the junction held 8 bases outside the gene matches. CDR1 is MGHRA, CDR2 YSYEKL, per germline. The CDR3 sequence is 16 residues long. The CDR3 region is CASSFRLAGGKNEQFF. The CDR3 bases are TGCGCCAGCAGCTTCCGACTAGCGGGAGGTAAGAATGAGCAGTTCTTC.

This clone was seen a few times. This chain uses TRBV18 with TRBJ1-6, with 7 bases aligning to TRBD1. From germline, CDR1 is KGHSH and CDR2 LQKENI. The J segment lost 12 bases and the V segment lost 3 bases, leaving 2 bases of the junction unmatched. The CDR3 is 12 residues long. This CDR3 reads CASSPTGEPLHF. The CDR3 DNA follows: TGTGCCAGCTCACCCACAGGGGAACCCCTCCACTTT.

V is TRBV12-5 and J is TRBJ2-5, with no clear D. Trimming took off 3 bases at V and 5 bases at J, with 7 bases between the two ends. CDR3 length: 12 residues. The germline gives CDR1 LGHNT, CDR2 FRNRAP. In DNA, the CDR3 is TGTGCTAGTGGTTTTCACCCGGAGACCCAGTACTTC. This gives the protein CASGFHPETQYF.

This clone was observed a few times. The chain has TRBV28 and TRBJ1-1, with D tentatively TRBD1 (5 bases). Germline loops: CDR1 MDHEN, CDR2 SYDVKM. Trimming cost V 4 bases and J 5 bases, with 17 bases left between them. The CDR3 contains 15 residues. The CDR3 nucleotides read TGTGCCAGCAGTTCTCGACAGTCAGGAAGGACTGAAGCTTTCTTT. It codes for CASSSRQSGRTEAFF.

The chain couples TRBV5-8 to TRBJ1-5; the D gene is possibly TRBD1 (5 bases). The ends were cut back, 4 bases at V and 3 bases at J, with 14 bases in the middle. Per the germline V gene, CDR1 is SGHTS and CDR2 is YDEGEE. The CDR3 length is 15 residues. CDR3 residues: CASSLGPGDNQPQHF. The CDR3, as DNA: TGTGCCAGCAGCCTGGGACCCGGGGACAATCAGCCCCAGCATTTT.

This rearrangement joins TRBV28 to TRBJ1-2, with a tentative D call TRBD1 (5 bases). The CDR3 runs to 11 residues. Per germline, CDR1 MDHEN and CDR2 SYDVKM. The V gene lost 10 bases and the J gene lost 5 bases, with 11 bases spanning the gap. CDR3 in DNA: TGTGCCACCCTCGGGGCATATGGCTACACCTTC. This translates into CATLGAYGYTF.

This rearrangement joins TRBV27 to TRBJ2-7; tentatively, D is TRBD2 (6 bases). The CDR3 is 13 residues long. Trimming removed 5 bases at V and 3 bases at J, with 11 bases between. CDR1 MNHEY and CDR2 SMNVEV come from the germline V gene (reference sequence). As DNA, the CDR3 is TGTGCCAGCAGTCCCCGCGGGGTCTACGAGCAGTACTTC. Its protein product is CASSPRGVYEQYF.

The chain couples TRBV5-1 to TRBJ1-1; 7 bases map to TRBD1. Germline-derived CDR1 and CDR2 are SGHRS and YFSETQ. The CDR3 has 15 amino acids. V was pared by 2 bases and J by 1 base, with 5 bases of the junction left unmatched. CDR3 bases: TGCGCCAGCAGCTTCGAGGGGGCCAGGAACACTGAAGCTTTCTTT. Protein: CASSFEGARNTEAFF. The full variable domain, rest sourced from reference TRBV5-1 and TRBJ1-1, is KAGVTQTPRYLIKTRGQQVTLSCSPISGHRSVSWYQQTPGQGLQFLFEYFSETQRNKGNFPGRFSGRQFSNSRSEMNVSTLELGDSALYLCASSFEGARNTEAFFGQGTRLTVV.

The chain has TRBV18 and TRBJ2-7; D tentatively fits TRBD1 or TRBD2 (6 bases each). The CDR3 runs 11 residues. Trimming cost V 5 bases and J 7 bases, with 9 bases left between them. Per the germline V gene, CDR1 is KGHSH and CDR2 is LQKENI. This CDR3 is CASSRGEEQYF. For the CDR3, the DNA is TGTGCCAGCTCAAGGGGGGAGGAGCAGTACTTC.

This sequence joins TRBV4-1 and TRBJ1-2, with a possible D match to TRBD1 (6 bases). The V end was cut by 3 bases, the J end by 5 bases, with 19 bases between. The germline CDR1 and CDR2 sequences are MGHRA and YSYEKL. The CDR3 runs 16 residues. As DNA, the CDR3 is TGCGCCAGCAGCCATACGACAGGCGTAACGTCTTATGGCTACACCTTC. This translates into CASSHTTGVTSYGYTF.

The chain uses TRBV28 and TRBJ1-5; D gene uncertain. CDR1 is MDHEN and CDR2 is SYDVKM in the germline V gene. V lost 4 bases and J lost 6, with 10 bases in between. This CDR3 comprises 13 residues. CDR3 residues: CASSSRGIQPQHF. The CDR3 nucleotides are TGTGCCAGCAGTTCCCGGGGAATTCAGCCCCAGCATTTT.

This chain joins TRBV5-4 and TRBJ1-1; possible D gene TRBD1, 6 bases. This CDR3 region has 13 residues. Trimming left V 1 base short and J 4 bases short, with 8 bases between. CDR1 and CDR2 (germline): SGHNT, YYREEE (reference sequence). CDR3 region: CASSLFRGTEAFF. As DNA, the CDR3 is TGTGCCAGCAGCTTGTTCAGGGGCACTGAAGCTTTCTTT. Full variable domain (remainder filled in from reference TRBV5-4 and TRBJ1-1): ETGVTQSPTHLIKTRGQQVTLRCSSQSGHNTVSWYQQALGQGPQFIFQYYREEENGRGNFPPRFSGLQFPNYSSELNVNALELDDSALYLCASSLFRGTEAFFGQGTRLTVV.

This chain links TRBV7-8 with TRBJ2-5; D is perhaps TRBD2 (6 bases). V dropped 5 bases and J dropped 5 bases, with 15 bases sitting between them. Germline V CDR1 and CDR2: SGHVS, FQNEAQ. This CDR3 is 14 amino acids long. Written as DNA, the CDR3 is TGTGCCAGCAGCCCTCCGGGACTCTGGGAGACCCAGTACTTC. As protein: CASSPPGLWETQYF.

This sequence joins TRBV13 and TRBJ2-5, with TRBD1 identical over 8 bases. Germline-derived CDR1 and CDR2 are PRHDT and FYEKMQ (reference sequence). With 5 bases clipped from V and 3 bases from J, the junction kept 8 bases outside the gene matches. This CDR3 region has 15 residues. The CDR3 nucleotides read TGTGCCAGCAGCGCTGATCCGGGACAGGAAGAGACCCAGTACTTC. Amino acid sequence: CASSADPGQEETQYF.

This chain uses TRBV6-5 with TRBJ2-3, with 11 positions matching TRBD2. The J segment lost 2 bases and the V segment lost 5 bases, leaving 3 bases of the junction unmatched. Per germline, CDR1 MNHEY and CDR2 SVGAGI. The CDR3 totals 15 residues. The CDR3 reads CASSLSGGATDTQYF. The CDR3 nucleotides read TGTGCCAGCAGTCTTAGCGGGGGGGCCACAGATACGCAGTATTTT.

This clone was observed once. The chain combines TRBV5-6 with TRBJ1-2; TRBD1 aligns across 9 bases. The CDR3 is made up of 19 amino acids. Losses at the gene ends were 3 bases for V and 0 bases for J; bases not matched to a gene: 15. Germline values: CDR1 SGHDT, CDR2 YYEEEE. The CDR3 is CASSYRGQGIILANYGYTF. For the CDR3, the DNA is TGTGCCAGCAGCTATAGGGGACAGGGAATAATTCTAGCTAACTATGGCTACACCTTC.

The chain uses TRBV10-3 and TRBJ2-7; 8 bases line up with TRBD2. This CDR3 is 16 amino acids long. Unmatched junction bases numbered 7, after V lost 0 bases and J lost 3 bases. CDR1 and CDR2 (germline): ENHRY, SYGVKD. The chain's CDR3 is CAISESSRGGIYEQYF. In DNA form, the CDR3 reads TGTGCCATCAGTGAGTCATCTCGGGGGGGCATCTACGAGCAGTACTTC.

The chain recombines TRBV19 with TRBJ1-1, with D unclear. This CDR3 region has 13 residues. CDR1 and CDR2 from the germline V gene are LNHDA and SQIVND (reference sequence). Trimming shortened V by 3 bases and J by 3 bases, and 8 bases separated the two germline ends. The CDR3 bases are TGTGCCAGTAGTATTACGAGGGACACTGAAGCTTTCTTT. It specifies CASSITRDTEAFF.

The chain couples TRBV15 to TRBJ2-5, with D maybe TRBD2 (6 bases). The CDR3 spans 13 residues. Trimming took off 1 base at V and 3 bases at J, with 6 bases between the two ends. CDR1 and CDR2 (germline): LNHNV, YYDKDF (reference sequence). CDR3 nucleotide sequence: TGTGCCACCAGCAGAGCGGGGGAAGAGACCCAGTACTTC. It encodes CATSRAGEETQYF.